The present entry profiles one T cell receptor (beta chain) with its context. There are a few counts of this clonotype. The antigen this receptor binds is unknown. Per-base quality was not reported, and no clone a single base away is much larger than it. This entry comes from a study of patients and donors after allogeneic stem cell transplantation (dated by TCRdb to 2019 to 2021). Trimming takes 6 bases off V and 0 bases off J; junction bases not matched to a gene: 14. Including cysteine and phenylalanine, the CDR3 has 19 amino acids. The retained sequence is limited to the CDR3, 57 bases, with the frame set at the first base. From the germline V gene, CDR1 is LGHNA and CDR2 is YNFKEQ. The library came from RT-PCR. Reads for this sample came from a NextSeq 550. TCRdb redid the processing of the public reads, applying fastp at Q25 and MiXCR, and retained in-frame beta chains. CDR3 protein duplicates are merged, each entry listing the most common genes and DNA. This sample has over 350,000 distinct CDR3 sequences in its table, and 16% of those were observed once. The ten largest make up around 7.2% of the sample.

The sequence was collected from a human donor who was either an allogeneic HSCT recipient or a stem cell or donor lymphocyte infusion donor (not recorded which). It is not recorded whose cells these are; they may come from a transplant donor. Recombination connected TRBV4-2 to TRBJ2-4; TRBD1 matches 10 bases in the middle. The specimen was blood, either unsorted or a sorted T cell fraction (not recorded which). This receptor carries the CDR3 CASSRAGTGEGIAKNIQYF. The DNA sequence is TGTGCCAGCAGTCGAGCGGGGACAGGGGAGGGAATAGCCAAAAACATTCAGTACTTC.